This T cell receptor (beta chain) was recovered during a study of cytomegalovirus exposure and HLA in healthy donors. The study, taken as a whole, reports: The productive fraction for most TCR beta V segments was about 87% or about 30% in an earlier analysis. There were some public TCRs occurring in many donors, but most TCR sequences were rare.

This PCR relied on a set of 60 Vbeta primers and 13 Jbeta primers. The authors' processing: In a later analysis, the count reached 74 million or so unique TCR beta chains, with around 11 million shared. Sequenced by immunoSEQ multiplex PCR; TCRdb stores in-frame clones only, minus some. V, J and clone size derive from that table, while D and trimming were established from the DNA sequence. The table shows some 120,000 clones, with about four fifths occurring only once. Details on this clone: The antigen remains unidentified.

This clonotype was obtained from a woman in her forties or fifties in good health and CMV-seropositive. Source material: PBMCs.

CDR3 coding DNA: TGCGCCAGCAGCCGAGGGGACAGCTCTCACGAGCAGTACTTC. Protein product: CASSRGDSSHEQYF. The chain uses TRBV5-1 and TRBJ2-5, with TRBD1 identical over 7 bases. The assigned J gene may be wrong: the sequence end matches TRBJ2-7 better. Germline V gene data show CDR1 as SGHRS and CDR2 as YFSETQ. CDR3 length: 14 residues.